The 15 T cell receptor beta chains in this list originate from one sample, sequenced in a study of response to subunit inactivated influenza vaccine (dated by TCRdb to about 2018). Library preparation was by RT-PCR. The sequencer was an Illumina HiSeq 2500. TCRdb passed the public sequencing reads through fastp at Q25 and MiXCR, retaining productive beta sequences. CDR3 protein sequences are deduplicated, and each keeps its most common genes and DNA. The sample table holds under 550,000 distinct CDR3 sequences, of which around 8% were seen once. The leading ten clones occupy about an eighth of the sample. This material consisted of PBMCs from blood, taken 23 to 25 months after vaccination. These receptors all stem from a man aged 45 to 75 who received an inactivated influenza vaccine. Donor details come from another sample of the same person, matched by shared clones.

This clonotype was observed a handful of times. The V and J genes are TRBV18 and TRBJ2-1; 7 bases match TRBD1. V was clipped by 2 bases and J by 6 bases; unmatched bases: 7. Germline lookup yields CDR1 KGHSH and CDR2 LQKENI. This CDR3 spans 15 amino acids. CDR3 nucleotide sequence: TGTGCCAGCTCACCAAGGGGACAGCAGGCCAATGAGCAGTTCTTC. Protein product: CASSPRGQQANEQFF.

The chain recombines TRBV18 with TRBJ2-4; D is ambiguous. V was cut by 2 bases and J by 1 base, with 9 bases left in between. Per germline, CDR1 KGHSH and CDR2 LQKENI. CDR3 length equals 15 residues. This chain's CDR3 is CASSPGPAAKNIQYF. The CDR3 coding sequence is TGTGCCAGCTCACCAGGCCCGGCGGCCAAAAACATTCAGTACTTC.

This clonotype has ten or more counts. This sequence joins TRBV15 and TRBJ1-5; 7 bases map to TRBD1. V was clipped by 9 bases and J by 4 bases; unmatched bases: 12. Per the germline V gene, CDR1 is LNHNV and CDR2 is YYDKDF (reference sequence). The CDR3 is 15 amino acids. The CDR3 bases are TGTGCCACATCCTGGGGCCAGGGGGGAAATCAGCCCCAGCATTTT. Encoded protein: CATSWGQGGNQPQHF.

This chain joins TRBV4-3 and TRBJ2-7; no firm D call. V was trimmed by 0 bases and J by 2 bases, leaving 11 bases between them. Germline CDR1 and CDR2: LGHNA and YSLEER. This CDR3 region has 15 residues. CDR3: CASSQEDARTYEQYF. CDR3 bases: TGCGCCAGCAGCCAAGAAGATGCCAGAACCTACGAGCAGTACTTC.

This clonotype was counted a few times. The gene calls are TRBV9 and TRBJ2-2, with D tentatively TRBD1 (6 bases). The CDR3 extends over 15 amino acids. The germline V and J ends were trimmed by 0 bases and 6 bases, with 12 bases remaining between them. CDR1 SGDLS and CDR2 YYNGEE come from the germline V gene. CDR3 sequence: CASSVAQGFAGELFF. CDR3 nucleotide sequence: TGTGCCAGCAGCGTAGCACAGGGATTCGCCGGGGAGCTGTTTTTT.

The chain joins TRBV6-1 to TRBJ2-3; 8 nucleotides match TRBD1. The CDR3 consists of 15 residues. Germline V gene data show CDR1 as MNHNS and CDR2 as SASEGT. V shed 6 bases, J shed 4 bases, and the junction held 9 bases outside the gene matches. CDR3 sequence reads: CASRPQGARADTQYF. The DNA for the CDR3 is TGTGCCAGCAGGCCCCAGGGGGCGCGTGCAGATACGCAGTATTTT.

This clonotype was detected ten times or more. The J gene is TRBJ2-7, the V gene TRBV20-1, with TRBD2 identical over 9 bases. The CDR3 totals 15 residues. J lost 3 bases, V lost 2 bases, and 8 bases had no gene match. The germline CDR1 and CDR2 sequences are DFQATT and SNEGSKA (reference sequence). The CDR3 sequence is CSARPGGRAFYEQYF. DNA of the CDR3: TGCAGTGCTAGACCCGGCGGGAGGGCGTTCTACGAGCAGTACTTC.

The chain links TRBV4-3 to TRBJ2-7; D is possibly TRBD2 (5 bases). CDR1 and CDR2 (germline): LGHNA, YSLEER. This CDR3 comprises 17 residues. V was cut by 1 base and J by 3 bases, with 19 bases left in between. This chain's CDR3 is CASSQARGIGTNYEQYF. CDR3 bases: TGCGCCAGCAGCCAAGCTCGAGGGATTGGAACAAACTACGAGCAGTACTTC.

This clonotype was detected a few times. V gene TRBV5-1 combines with J gene TRBJ2-1; 8 positions agree with TRBD2. Germline V gene sequence: CDR1 SGHRS, CDR2 YFSETQ. The CDR3 runs to 14 residues. V gave up 2 bases and J gave up 9 bases; unmatched junction bases: 7. The CDR3 DNA reads TGCGCCAGCAGCTTAAACGGGAGGGCCCCTGAGCAGTTCTTC. Its protein product is CASSLNGRAPEQFF.

In its sample, this clonotype was seen many times. The chain combines TRBV6-5 with TRBJ1-6; unclear D gene. Germline V gene sequence: CDR1 MNHEY, CDR2 SVGAGI. The V and J ends lost 6 bases and 10 bases respectively, with 10 bases between them. The length of the CDR3 is 12 residues. CDR3 region: CASRMGGSPLHF. The CDR3, as DNA: TGTGCCAGCAGGATGGGCGGGTCACCCCTCCACTTT.

This clonotype was detected a few times. A read error may produce the germline difference seen at one junction end. The chain recombines TRBV2 with TRBJ2-7, with D hard to call. This CDR3 has 13 residues. CDR1 is SNHLY and CDR2 is FYNNEI in the germline V gene. The CDR3 protein is CASTSSSVYEQYF. In nucleotides, the CDR3 is TGTGCTAGCACGTCTTCGTCCGTCTACGAGCAGTACTTC.

This clonotype was counted ten times or more. J is TRBJ1-2 and V is TRBV12-3 or TRBV12-4, with D tentatively TRBD1 (6 bases). The CDR3 length is 14 residues. Trimming stripped 1 base from V and 3 bases from J, with 9 bases between. The CDR3 here is CASSLGGGYYGYTF. The CDR3 region has the DNA TGTGCCAGCAGTTTAGGGGGGGGCTACTATGGCTACACCTTC.

This clonotype was recorded only once. One junction end disagrees with the germline gene, perhaps due to a read error. The J gene is TRBJ1-5, the V gene TRBV4-3; 8 bases agree with TRBD1. This CDR3 spans 15 amino acids. Germline V gene data show CDR1 as LGHNA and CDR2 as YSLEER. CDR3 sequence (DNA): TGCGCCAGCGGCCAAGGGGGACAGGACAATCAGCCCCAGCATTTT. It yields the protein CASGQGGQDNQPQHF.

This clonotype occurred a few times. V and J are TRBV7-9 and TRBJ2-7; D is possibly TRBD1 (6 bases). V lost 5 bases, J lost 2 bases, and 19 bases lay in between. The CDR3 consists of 16 residues. Germline V gene sequence: CDR1 SEHNR, CDR2 FQNEAQ (reference sequence). CDR3 sequence (DNA): TGTGCCAGCAGCAAACCTTATACAGGGTTGGCCTACGAGCAGTACTTC. The encoded protein is CASSKPYTGLAYEQYF.

The chain combines TRBV20-1 with TRBJ2-1; 8 bases match TRBD2. The CDR3 contains 15 residues. Germline V gene data show CDR1 as DFQATT and CDR2 as SNEGSKA (reference sequence). V lost 3 bases, J lost 4 bases, and 8 bases stayed unmatched. The CDR3: CSASRGGDLYNEQFF. In nucleotides, the CDR3 is TGCAGTGCTAGTCGGGGGGGGGATCTATACAATGAGCAGTTCTTC.